A selection of T cell receptor beta chains follows, all from one sample in a study of regulatory T cells in long-lasting Graves disease. TCRdb re-derived calls from the multiplex PCR reads in MiXCR, one entry per CDR3 protein. The table records 520,000 or so distinct CDR3 sequences, more than 10% of them present only once. These data are also associated with another study on T cells in Graves' hyperthyroidism and ophthalmopathy.

The material sequenced was peripheral blood mononuclear cells (PBMCs), taken at new diagnosis, from a patient treated with antithyroid drugs. These receptors all stem from a woman aged 25 to 39 with Graves disease. CDR3s include the opening cysteine and the closing phenylalanine or tryptophan. Fields, in order: J gene, D gene, V gene, clone size, CDR3 protein, CDR3 DNA. The D gene is left open where the match is weak. Where a row states a size, it is once, few, many or the class of an expanded clone; other rows omit it.

TRBJ1-5,TRBD1,TRBV28,many,CASSTRQGVYQPQHF,TGTGCCAGCAGCACCAGACAGGGAGTCTATCAGCCCCAGCATTTT
TRBJ2-4,TRBD1,TRBV18,.,CASSEGQGNIQYF,TGTGCCAGCTCAGAGGGACAGGGGAACATTCAGTACTTC
TRBJ1-1,.,TRBV18,.,CASSPDMTEAFF,TGTGCCAGCTCACCTGATATGACAGAGGCTTTCTTT
TRBJ2-2,.,TRBV19,few,CASSIGGPGELFF,TGTGCCAGTAGTATCGGAGGGCCCGGGGAGCTGTTTTTT
TRBJ1-2,TRBD1,TRBV18,many,CASSPDRVVAYGYTF,TGTGCCAGCTCACCTGACAGGGTTGTTGCCTATGGCTACACCTTC
TRBJ2-1,.,TRBV3-1,many,CASSPYPEKSEQFF,TGTGCCAGCAGCCCCTACCCGGAGAAATCGGAGCAGTTCTTC
TRBJ2-1,TRBD2,TRBV11-3,many,CASSLGRTSGEVQFF,TGTGCCAGCAGCTTAGGAAGGACTAGCGGGGAGGTGCAGTTCTTC
TRBJ2-1,.,TRBV2,many,CASGFRSYNEQFF,TGTGCCAGTGGGTTTCGCTCCTACAATGAGCAGTTCTTC
TRBJ1-2,TRBD1,TRBV7-8,.,CASSLATRGLKDYGYTF,TGTGCCAGCAGCTTAGCGACCAGGGGGCTTAAGGACTATGGCTACACCTTC
TRBJ2-1,TRBD1,TRBV19,few,CASSIKGQDNEQFF,TGTGCCAGTAGTATCAAAGGACAGGACAATGAGCAGTTCTTC
TRBJ1-5,.,TRBV20-1,.,CSALPRDGLNQPQHF,TGCAGTGCTCTGCCCCGGGACGGACTCAATCAGCCCCAGCATTTT
TRBJ1-5,.,TRBV19,.,CASSIGPIPQPQHF,TGTGCCAGTAGTATTGGCCCGATCCCCCAGCCCCAGCATTTT
TRBJ1-3,TRBD1,TRBV6-5,.,CASSSGTAGNTIYF,TGTGCCAGCAGTTCCGGGACAGCCGGAAACACCATATATTTT
TRBJ2-1,TRBD1,TRBV29-1,many,CSVWGQSSYNEQFF,TGCAGCGTTTGGGGACAGAGCTCCTACAATGAGCAGTTCTTC
TRBJ1-1,.,TRBV7-8,many,CASSLDGGMNTEAFF,TGTGCCAGCAGCTTAGACGGGGGCATGAACACTGAAGCTTTCTTT
TRBJ2-3,TRBD2,TRBV7-3,many,CASSRGKTSGGSTDTQYF,TGTGCCAGCAGCAGGGGCAAAACTTCGGGAGGGTCCACAGATACGCAGTATTTT
TRBJ2-3,.,TRBV6-1,.,CASRQHRGGFTDTQYF,TGTGCCAGCAGGCAACACAGGGGAGGCTTCACAGATACGCAGTATTTT
TRBJ2-1,TRBD2,TRBV6-1,few,CASTHRTSGRASEQFF,TGTGCCAGCACCCACCGGACTAGCGGGAGGGCCAGTGAGCAGTTCTTC
TRBJ1-1,.,TRBV15,few,CATSRALTENTEAFF,TGTGCCACCAGCAGAGCGCTCACAGAGAACACTGAAGCTTTCTTT
TRBJ2-1,TRBD2,TRBV19,many,CASSTSGRAYNEQFF,TGTGCCAGTAGCACTAGCGGGAGAGCCTACAATGAGCAGTTCTTC
TRBJ2-5,TRBD1,TRBV2,many,CASSEYRGLPETQYF,TGTGCCAGCAGTGAATACAGGGGGCTTCCAGAGACCCAGTACTTC
TRBJ2-3,TRBD1,TRBV7-3,many,CASSSTGGWSTDTQYF,TGTGCCAGCAGCTCAACAGGGGGTTGGAGCACAGATACGCAGTATTTT
TRBJ1-1,.,TRBV6-9,many,CASSYGQGRNTEAFF,TGTGCCAGCAGTTATGGGCAGGGAAGAAACACTGAAGCTTTCTTT
TRBJ2-3,.,TRBV9,many,CASSAGTMATDTQYF,TGTGCCAGCAGCGCCGGGACCATGGCTACAGATACGCAGTATTTT
TRBJ2-5,.,TRBV25-1,.,CASRGVGQETQYF,TGTGCCAGCAGAGGAGTAGGCCAAGAGACCCAGTACTTC
TRBJ2-4,.,TRBV20-1,many,CSARRQSFAKNIQYF,TGCAGTGCTAGAAGGCAGTCGTTCGCCAAAAACATTCAGTACTTC
TRBJ1-5,TRBD1,TRBV3-1,.,CASSQALGGGQPQHF,TGTGCCAGCAGCCAAGCCCTAGGGGGCGGGCAGCCCCAGCATTTT
TRBJ2-7,TRBD2,TRBV28,many,CAIRKQEYSGRAGSYEQYF,TGTGCCATCCGCAAACAAGAGTATAGCGGGAGGGCTGGCTCCTACGAGCAGTACTTC
TRBJ1-2,.,TRBV29-1,few,CSVKNVYGYTF,TGCAGCGTGAAGAACGTCTATGGCTACACCTTC
TRBJ1-2,.,TRBV19,many,CASRETALYGYTF,TGTGCCAGTCGGGAGACAGCCCTATATGGCTACACCTTC
TRBJ2-1,.,TRBV20-1,many,CSAGSFEQFF,TGCAGTGCGGGATCCTTTGAGCAGTTCTTC
TRBJ1-1,.,TRBV5-8,many,CASSFFAGQYMNTEAFF,TGTGCCAGCAGCTTTTTTGCCGGACAGTATATGAACACTGAAGCTTTCTTT
TRBJ1-5,TRBD1,TRBV11-2,.,CASSFWTGNQPQHF,TGTGCCAGCAGTTTCTGGACAGGTAATCAGCCCCAGCATTTT
TRBJ1-1,.,TRBV9,.,CASSGTASNTEAFF,TGTGCCAGCAGCGGGACAGCTTCCAACACTGAAGCTTTCTTT
TRBJ2-2,TRBD2,TRBV20-1,.,CSAIPLAGHTGELFF,TGCAGTGCGATTCCACTAGCGGGACACACCGGGGAGCTGTTTTTT
TRBJ1-1,.,TRBV6-2/TRBV6-3,many,CASRSPYRQYTEAFF,TGTGCCAGCAGGAGTCCTTACCGACAGTACACTGAAGCTTTCTTT
TRBJ1-6,.,TRBV5-4,many,CASSIGPSGGNAYF,TGTGCCAGCAGCATCGGCCCCTCAGGAGGGAACGCGTACTTT
TRBJ2-2,.,TRBV11-1,many,CASSKNRELFF,TGTGCCAGCAGCAAAAACAGGGAGCTGTTTTTT
TRBJ1-5,.,TRBV24-1,few,CATSDLDTVDRKEPQHF,TGTGCCACCAGTGACCTAGACACCGTCGACAGGAAGGAGCCCCAGCATTTT
TRBJ2-7,TRBD1,TRBV7-2,many,CASNRGTGAYEQYF,TGTGCCAGCAACCGCGGGACAGGGGCCTACGAGCAGTACTTC
TRBJ2-1,TRBD2,TRBV4-1,.,CASSNRLAGSYNEQFF,TGCGCCAGCAGCAATAGACTAGCGGGGAGTTACAATGAGCAGTTCTTC
TRBJ2-1,.,TRBV7-8,many,CASSLAQGRSYNEQFF,TGTGCCAGCAGCTTAGCCCAGGGGAGGTCCTACAATGAGCAGTTCTTC
TRBJ2-1,.,TRBV24-1,many,CATSDSQAGRSYNEQFF,TGTGCCACCAGTGATTCTCAAGCGGGCCGCTCCTACAATGAGCAGTTCTTC
TRBJ1-2,.,TRBV6-1,few,CASSRKNIDRDYGYTF,TGTGCCAGCAGTCGAAAAAATATTGACCGCGACTATGGCTACACCTTC
TRBJ1-6,.,TRBV9,.,CASSVGKSNSPLHF,TGTGCCAGCAGCGTAGGGAAATCCAATTCACCCCTCCACTTT
TRBJ2-7,TRBD1,TRBV27,many,CASNGQGAAYEQYF,TGTGCCAGCAATGGACAGGGGGCTGCCTACGAGCAGTACTTC
TRBJ1-1,TRBD1,TRBV19,.,CASSWDSGINTEAFF,TGTGCCAGTAGTTGGGACAGTGGGATCAACACTGAAGCTTTCTTT
TRBJ2-7,TRBD2,TRBV30,few,CAWSVGVSGRYEQYF,TGTGCCTGGAGTGTAGGTGTTAGCGGGAGATACGAGCAGTACTTC
TRBJ2-2,.,TRBV20-1,many,CSARPAVLNTGELFF,TGCAGTGCTAGACCAGCGGTTCTGAACACCGGGGAGCTGTTTTTT
TRBJ2-1,.,TRBV9,.,CASSAPGLRRKFF,TGTGCCAGCAGCGCCCCGGGACTGCGGAGGAAGTTCTTC